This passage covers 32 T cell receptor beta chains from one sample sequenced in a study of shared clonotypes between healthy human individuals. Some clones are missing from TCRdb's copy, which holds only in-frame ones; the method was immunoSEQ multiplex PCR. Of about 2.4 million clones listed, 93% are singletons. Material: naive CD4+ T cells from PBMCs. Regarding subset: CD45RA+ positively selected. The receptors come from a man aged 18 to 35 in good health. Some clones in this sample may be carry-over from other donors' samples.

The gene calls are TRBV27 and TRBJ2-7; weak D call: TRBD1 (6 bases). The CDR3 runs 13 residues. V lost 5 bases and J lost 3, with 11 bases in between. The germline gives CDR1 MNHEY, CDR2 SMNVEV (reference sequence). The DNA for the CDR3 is TGTGCCAGCAGTATAAAACAGGGCTACGAGCAGTACTTC. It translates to CASSIKQGYEQYF.

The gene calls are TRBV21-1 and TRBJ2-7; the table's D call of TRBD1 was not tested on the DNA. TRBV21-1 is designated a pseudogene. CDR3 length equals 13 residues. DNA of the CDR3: TGTGCCAGCCCAAAAGGGGTCAACTACGAGCAGTACTTC. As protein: CASPKGVNYEQYF.

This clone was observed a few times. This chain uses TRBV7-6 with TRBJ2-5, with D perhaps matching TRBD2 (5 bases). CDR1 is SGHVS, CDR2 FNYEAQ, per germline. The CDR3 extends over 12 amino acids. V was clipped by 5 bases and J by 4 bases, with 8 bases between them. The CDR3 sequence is CASSPRGETQYF. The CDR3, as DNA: TGTGCCAGCAGCCCACGGGGAGAGACCCAGTACTTC.

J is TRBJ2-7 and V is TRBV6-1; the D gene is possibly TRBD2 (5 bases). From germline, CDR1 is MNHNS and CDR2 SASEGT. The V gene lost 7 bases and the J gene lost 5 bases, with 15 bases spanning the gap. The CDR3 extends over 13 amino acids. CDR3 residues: CASNPRADHEQYF. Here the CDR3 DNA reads TGTGCCAGCAATCCCCGAGCGGACCACGAGCAGTACTTC.

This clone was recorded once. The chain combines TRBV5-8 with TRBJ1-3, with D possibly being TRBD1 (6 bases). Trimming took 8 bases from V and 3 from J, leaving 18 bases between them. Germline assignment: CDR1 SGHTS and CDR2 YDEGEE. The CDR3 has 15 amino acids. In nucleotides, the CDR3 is TGTGCCAGTAGAGGGGCACAGGGCCTTGGAAACACCATATATTTT. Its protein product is CASRGAQGLGNTIYF.

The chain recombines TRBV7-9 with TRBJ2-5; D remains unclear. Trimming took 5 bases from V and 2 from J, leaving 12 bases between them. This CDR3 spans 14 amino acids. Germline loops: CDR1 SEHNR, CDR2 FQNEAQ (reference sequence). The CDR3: CASSPSRQQETQYF. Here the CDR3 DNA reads TGTGCCAGCAGCCCCTCGCGGCAGCAAGAGACCCAGTACTTC. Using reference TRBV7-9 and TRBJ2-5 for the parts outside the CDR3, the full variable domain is DTGVSQNPRHKITKRGQNVTFRCDPISEHNRLYWYRQTLGQGPEFLTYFQNEAQLEKSRLLSDRFSAERPKGSFSTLEIQRTEQGDSAMYLCASSPSRQQETQYFGPGTRLLVL.

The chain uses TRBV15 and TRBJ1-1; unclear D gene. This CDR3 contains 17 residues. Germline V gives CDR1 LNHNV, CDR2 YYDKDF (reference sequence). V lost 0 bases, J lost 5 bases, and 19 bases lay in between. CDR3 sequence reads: CATSRDIGSRGLTEAFF. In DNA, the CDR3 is TGTGCCACCAGCAGAGATATTGGGAGCCGAGGGTTAACTGAAGCTTTCTTT.

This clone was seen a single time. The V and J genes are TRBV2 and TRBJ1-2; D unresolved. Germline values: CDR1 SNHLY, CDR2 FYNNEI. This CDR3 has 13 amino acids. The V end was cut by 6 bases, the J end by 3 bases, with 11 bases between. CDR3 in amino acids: CASSFNPYYGYTF. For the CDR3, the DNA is TGTGCCAGCAGCTTCAACCCGTACTATGGCTACACCTTC.

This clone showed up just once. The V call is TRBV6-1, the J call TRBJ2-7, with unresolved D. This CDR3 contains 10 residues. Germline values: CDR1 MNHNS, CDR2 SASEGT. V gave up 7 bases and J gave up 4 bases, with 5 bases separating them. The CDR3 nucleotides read TGTGCCAGCATTGATTACGAGCAGTACTTC. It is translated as CASIDYEQYF.

The CDR3 sequence: CASSLAGLASPATGELFF. As DNA, the CDR3 is TGTGCCAGCAGTTTAGCCGGGTTGGCTAGCCCCGCCACCGGGGAGCTGTTTTTT. The chain recombines TRBV28 with TRBJ2-2; D may be TRBD2 (5 bases). This CDR3 comprises 18 residues. Trimming took 2 bases from V and 4 from J, leaving 20 bases between them. Germline V gene sequence: CDR1 MDHEN, CDR2 SYDVKM.

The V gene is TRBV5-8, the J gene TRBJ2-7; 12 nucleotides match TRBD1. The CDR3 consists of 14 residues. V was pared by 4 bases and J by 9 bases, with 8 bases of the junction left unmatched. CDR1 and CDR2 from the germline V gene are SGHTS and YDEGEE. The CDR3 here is CASSLRDRGQGQYF. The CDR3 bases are TGTGCCAGCAGCCTCCGGGACAGGGGGCAGGGGCAGTACTTC.

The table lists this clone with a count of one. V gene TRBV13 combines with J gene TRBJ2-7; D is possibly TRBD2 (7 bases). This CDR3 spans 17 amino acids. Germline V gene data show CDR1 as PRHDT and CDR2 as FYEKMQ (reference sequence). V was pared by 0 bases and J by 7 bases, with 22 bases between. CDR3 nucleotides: TGTGCCAGCAGCTTAGGCCGACGGGGGGCCCTTTTTGGGGAGCAGTACTTC. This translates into CASSLGRRGALFGEQYF.

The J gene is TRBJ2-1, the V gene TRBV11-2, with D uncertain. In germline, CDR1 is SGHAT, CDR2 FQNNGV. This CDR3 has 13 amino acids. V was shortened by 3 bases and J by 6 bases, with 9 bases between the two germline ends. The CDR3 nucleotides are TGTGCCAGCAGCTTCCATTGGGCCAATGAGCAGTTCTTC. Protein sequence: CASSFHWANEQFF.

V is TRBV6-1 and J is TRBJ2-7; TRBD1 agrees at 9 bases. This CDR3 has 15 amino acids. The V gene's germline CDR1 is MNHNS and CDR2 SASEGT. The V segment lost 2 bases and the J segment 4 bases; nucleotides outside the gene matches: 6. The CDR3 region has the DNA TGTGCCAGCAGTGAATGGGGGGGACAGGGATACGAGCAGTACTTC. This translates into CASSEWGGQGYEQYF.

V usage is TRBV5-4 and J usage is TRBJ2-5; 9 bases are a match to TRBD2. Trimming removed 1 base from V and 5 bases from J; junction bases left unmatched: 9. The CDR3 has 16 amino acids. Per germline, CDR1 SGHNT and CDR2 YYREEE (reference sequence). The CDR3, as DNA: TGTGCCAGCAGCTTGACGACTAGCGGAAATTTGGAGACCCAGTACTTC. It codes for CASSLTTSGNLETQYF.

In DNA form, the CDR3 reads TGTGCCAGCAGGGAACAGGGTGGGTTGTGGGAGCAGTTCTTC. Translating gives CASREQGGLWEQFF. The chain links TRBV7-2 to TRBJ2-1, with D perhaps TRBD1 (6 bases). The V end was cut by 6 bases, the J end by 10 bases, with 19 bases between. Germline V CDR1 and CDR2: SGHTA, FQGNSA. CDR3 length: 14 residues. The variable domain in full, completed from reference TRBV7-2 and TRBJ2-1, reads GAGVSQSPSNKVTEKGKDVELRCDPISGHTALYWYRQSLGQGLEFLIYFQGNSAPDKSGLPSDRFSAERTGGSVSTLTIQRTQQEDSAVYLCASREQGGLWEQFFGPGTRLTVL.

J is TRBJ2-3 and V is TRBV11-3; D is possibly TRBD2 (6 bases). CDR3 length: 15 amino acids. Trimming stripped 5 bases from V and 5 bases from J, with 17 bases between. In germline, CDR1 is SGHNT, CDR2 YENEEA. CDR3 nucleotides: TGTGCCAGCAGCCACGGCGCGGGAATCAGAGATACGCAGTATTTT. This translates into CASSHGAGIRDTQYF. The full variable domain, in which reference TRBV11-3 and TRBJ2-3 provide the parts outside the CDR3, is EAGVVQSPRYKIIEKKQPVAFWCNPISGHNTLYWYLQNLGQGPELLIRYENEEAVDDSQLPKDRFSAERLKGVDSTLKIQPAELGDSAVYLCASSHGAGIRDTQYFGPGTRLTVL.

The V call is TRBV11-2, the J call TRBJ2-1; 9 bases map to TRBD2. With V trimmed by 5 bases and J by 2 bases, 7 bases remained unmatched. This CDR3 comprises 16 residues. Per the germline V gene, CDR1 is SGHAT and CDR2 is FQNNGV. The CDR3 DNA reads TGTGCCAGCAGCGGAGGAGCGGGAGGAACCTACAATGAGCAGTTCTTC. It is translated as CASSGGAGGTYNEQFF.

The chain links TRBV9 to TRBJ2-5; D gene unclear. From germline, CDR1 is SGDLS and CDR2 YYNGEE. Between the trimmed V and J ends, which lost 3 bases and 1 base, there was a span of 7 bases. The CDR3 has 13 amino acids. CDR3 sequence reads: CASSGVAQETQYF. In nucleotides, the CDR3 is TGTGCCAGCAGCGGGGTGGCCCAAGAGACCCAGTACTTC.

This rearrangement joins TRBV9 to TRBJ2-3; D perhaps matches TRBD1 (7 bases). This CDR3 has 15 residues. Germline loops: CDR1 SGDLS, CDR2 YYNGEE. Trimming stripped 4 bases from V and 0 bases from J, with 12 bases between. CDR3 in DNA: TGTGCCAGCAGCCCCAGGGGGAGGAGCACAGATACGCAGTATTTT. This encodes CASSPRGRSTDTQYF.

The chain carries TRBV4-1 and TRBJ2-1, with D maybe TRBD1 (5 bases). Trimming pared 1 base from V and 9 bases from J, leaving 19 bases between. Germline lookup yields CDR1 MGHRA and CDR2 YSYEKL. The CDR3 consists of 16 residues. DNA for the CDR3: TGCGCCAGCAGCCAAGCAAATCCCAGGGTTTCGGGTGAGCAGTTCTTC. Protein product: CASSQANPRVSGEQFF.

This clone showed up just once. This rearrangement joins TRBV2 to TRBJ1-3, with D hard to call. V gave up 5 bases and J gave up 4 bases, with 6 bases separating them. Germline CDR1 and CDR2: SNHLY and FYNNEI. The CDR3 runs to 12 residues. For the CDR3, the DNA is TGTGCCAGCAGTCCACAGGGAAACACCATATATTTT. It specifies CASSPQGNTIYF.

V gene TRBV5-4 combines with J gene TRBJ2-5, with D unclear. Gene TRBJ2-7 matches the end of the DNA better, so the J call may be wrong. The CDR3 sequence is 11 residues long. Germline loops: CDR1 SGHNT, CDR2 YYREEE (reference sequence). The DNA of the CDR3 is TGTGCCAGCAGCTTCTCCTACGAGCAGTACTTC. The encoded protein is CASSFSYEQYF.

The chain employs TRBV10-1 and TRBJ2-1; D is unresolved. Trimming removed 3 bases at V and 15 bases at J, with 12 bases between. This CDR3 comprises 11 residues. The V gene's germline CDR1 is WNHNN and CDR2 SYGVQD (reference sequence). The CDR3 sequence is CASSDGRSMFF. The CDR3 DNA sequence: TGCGCCAGCAGTGATGGGCGAAGTATGTTCTTC.

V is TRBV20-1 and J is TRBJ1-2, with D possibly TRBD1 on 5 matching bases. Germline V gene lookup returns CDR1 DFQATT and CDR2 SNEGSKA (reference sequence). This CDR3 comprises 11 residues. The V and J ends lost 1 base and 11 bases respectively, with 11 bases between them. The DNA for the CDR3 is TGCAGTGCTAGAGCCTGGACACTATACACCTTC. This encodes CSARAWTLYTF.

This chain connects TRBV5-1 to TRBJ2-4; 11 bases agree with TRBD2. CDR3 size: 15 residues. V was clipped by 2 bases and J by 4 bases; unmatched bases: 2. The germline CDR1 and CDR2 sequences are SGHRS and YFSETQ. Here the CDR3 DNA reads TGCGCCAGCAGCTTCTTAGCGGGAGGGAAAAACATTCAGTACTTC. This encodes CASSFLAGGKNIQYF.

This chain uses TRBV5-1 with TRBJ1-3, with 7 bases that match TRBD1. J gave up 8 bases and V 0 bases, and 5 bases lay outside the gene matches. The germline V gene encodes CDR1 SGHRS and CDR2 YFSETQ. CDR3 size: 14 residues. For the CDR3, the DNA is TGCGCCAGCAGCTTGGAGGGGGCCTCGGACACCATATATTTT. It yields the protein CASSLEGASDTIYF.

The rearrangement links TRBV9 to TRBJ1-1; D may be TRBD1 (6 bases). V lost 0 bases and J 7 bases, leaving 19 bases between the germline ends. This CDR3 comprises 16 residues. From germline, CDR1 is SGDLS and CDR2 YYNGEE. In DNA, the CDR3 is TGTGCCAGCAGCGTAGGTCGTCAGGGGCCACCACTTGAAGCTTTCTTT. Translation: CASSVGRQGPPLEAFF.

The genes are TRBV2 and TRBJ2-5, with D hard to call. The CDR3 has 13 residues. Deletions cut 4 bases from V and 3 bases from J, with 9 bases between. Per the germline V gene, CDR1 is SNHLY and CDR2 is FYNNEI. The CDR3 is CASSGQTKETQYF. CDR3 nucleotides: TGTGCCAGCAGTGGACAAACCAAAGAGACCCAGTACTTC.

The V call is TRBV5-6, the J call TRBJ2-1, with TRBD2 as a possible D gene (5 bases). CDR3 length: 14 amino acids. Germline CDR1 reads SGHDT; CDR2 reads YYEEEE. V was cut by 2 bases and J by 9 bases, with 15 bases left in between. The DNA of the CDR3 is TGTGCCAGCAGCTTATTGGGGAGATCAGGTGAGCAGTTCTTC. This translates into CASSLLGRSGEQFF.

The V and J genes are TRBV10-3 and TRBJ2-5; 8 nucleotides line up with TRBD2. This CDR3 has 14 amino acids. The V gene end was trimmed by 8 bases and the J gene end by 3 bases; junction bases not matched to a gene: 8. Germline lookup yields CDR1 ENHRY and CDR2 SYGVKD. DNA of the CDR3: TGTGCCATCTGTGCGAGAGCGGGGGAAGAGACCCAGTACTTC. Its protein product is CAICARAGEETQYF.

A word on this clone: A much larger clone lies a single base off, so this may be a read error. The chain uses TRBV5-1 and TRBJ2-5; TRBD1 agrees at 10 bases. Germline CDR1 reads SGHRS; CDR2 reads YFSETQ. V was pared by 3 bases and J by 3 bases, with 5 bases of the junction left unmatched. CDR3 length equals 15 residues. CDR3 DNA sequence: TGCGCCAGCAGCTGGGCCGGGACAGGGGAAGAGACCCAGTACTTC. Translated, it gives CASSWAGTGEETQYF.